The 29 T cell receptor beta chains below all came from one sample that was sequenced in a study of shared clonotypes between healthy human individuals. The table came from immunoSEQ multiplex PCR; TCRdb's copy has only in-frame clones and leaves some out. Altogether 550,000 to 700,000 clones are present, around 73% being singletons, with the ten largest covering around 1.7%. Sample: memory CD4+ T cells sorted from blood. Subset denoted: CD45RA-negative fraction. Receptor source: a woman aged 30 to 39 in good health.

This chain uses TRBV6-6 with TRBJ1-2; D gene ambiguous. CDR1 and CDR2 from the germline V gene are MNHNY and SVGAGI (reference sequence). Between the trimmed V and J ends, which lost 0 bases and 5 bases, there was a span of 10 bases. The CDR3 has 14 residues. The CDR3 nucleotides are TGTGCCAGCAGTTACTCGACGACACAATATGGCTACACCTTC. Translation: CASSYSTTQYGYTF.

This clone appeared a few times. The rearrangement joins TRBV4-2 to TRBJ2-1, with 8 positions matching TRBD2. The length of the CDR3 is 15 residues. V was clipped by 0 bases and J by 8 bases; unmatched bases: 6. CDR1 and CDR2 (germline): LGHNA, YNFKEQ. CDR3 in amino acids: CASSQDSREGDEQFF. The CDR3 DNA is TGTGCCAGCAGCCAAGATTCCCGGGAGGGCGATGAGCAGTTCTTC.

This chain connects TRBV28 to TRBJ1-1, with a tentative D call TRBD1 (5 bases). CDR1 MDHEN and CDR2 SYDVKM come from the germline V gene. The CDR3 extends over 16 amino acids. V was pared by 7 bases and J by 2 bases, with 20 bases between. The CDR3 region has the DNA TGTGCCAGCAACAATCACCCGGTGGGGCTAAACACTGAAGCTTTCTTT. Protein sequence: CASNNHPVGLNTEAFF.

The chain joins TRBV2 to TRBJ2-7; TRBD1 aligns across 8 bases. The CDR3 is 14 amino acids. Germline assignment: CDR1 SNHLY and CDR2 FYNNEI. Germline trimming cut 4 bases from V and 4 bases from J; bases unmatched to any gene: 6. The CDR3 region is CASSARGPGYEQYF. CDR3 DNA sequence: TGTGCCAGCAGTGCCAGGGGGCCGGGATACGAGCAGTACTTC.

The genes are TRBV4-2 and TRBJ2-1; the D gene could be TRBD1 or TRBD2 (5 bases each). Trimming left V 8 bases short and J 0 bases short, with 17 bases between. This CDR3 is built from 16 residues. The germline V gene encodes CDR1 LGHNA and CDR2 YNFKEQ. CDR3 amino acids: CASGLGAVSSYNEQFF. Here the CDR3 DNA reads TGTGCCAGCGGCCTCGGGGCGGTAAGCTCCTACAATGAGCAGTTCTTC.

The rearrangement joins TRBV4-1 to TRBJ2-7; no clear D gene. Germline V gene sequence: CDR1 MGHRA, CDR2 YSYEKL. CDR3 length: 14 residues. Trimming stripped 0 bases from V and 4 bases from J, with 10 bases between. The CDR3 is CASSQDYGFYEQYF. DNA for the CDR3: TGCGCCAGCAGCCAAGATTACGGCTTTTACGAGCAGTACTTC.

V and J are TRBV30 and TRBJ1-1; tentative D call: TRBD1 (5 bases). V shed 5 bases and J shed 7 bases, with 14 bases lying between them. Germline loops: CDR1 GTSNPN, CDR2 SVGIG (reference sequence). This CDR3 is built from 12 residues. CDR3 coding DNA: TGTGCCTGGCTGGGACCGAAAAATGAAGCTTTCTTT. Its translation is CAWLGPKNEAFF.

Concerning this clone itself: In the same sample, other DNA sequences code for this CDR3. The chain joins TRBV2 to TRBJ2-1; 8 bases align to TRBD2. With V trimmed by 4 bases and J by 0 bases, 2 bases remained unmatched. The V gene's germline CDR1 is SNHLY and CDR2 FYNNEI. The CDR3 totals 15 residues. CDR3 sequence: CASSASGSSYNEQFF. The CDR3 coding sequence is TGTGCCAGCAGTGCCAGCGGGAGCTCCTACAATGAGCAGTTCTTC. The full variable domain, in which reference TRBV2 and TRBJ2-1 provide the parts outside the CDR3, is EPEVTQTPSHQVTQMGQEVILRCVPISNHLYFYWYRQILGQKVEFLVSFYNNEISEKSEIFDDQFSVERPDGSNFTLKIRSTKLEDSAMYFCASSASGSSYNEQFFGPGTRLTVL.

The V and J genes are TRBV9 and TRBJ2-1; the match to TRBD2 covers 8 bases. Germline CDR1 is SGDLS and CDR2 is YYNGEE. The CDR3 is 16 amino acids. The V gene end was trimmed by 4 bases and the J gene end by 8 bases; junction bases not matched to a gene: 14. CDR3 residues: CASSPRVVAGLDEQFF. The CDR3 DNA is TGTGCCAGCAGCCCCCGAGTGGTAGCGGGATTGGATGAGCAGTTCTTC.

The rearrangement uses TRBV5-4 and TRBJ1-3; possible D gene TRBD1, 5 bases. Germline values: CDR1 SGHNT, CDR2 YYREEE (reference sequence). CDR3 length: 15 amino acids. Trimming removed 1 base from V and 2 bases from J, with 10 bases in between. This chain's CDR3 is CASSLQGYPGNTIYF. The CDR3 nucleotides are TGTGCCAGCAGCTTGCAGGGATATCCTGGAAACACCATATATTTT.

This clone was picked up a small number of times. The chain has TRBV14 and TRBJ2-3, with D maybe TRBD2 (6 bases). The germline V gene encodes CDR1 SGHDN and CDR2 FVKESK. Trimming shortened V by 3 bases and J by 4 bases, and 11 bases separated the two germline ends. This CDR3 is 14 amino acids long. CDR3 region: CASSQTSPPDTQYF. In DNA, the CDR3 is TGTGCCAGCAGCCAGACTAGTCCCCCAGATACGCAGTATTTT.

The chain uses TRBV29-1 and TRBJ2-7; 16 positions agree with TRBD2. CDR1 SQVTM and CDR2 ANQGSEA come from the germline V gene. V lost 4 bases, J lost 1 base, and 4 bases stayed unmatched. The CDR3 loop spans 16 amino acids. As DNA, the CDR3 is TGCAGCGTTGGGGGACTAGCGGGAGGGAGGTCCTACGAGCAGTACTTC. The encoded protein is CSVGGLAGGRSYEQYF.

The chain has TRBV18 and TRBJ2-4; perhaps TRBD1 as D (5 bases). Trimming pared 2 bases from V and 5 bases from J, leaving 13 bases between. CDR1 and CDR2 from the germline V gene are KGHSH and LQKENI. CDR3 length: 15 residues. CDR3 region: CASSPRTRSQNIQYF. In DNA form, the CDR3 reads TGTGCCAGCTCACCAAGGACAAGAAGCCAAAACATTCAGTACTTC.

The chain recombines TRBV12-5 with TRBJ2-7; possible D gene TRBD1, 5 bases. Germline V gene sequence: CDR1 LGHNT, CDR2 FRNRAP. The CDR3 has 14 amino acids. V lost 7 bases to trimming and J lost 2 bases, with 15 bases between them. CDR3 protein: CASALGASPYEQYF. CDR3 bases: TGTGCTAGTGCTTTAGGGGCATCCCCCTACGAGCAGTACTTC.

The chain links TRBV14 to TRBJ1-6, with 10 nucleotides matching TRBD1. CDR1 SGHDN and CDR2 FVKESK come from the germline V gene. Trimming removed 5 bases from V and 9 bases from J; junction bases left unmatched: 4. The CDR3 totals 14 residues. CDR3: CASSETGGRSPLHF. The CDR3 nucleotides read TGTGCCAGCAGCGAGACAGGGGGCCGTTCACCCCTCCACTTT.

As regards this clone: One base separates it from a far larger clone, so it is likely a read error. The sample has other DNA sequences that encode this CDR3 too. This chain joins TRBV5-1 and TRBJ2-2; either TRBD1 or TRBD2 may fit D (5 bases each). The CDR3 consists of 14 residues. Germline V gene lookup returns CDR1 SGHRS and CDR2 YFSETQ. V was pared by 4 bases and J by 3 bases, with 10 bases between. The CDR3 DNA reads TGCGCCAGCAGCCCCGGGACGGACACCGGGGAGCTGTTTTTT. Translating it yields CASSPGTDTGELFF.

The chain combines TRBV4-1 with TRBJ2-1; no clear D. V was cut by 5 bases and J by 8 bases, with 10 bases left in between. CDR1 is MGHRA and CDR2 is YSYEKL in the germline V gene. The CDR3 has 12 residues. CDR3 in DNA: TGCGCCAGCAGCTATACAGAGGATGAGCAGTTCTTC. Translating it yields CASSYTEDEQFF.

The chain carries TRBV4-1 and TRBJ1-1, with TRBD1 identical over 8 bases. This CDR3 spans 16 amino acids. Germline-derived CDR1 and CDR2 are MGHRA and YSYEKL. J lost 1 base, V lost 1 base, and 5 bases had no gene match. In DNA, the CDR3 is TGCGCCAGCAGCCAAGTTTCGGACAGGGCGAACACTGAAGCTTTCTTT. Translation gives CASSQVSDRANTEAFF.

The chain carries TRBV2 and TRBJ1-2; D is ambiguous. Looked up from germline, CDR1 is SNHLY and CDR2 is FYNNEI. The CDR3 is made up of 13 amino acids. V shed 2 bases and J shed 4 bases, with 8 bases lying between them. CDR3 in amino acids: CASSELRVYGYTF. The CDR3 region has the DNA TGTGCCAGCAGTGAATTGCGGGTCTATGGCTACACCTTC. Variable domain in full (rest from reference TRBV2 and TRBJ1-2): EPEVTQTPSHQVTQMGQEVILRCVPISNHLYFYWYRQILGQKVEFLVSFYNNEISEKSEIFDDQFSVERPDGSNFTLKIRSTKLEDSAMYFCASSELRVYGYTFGSGTRLTVV.

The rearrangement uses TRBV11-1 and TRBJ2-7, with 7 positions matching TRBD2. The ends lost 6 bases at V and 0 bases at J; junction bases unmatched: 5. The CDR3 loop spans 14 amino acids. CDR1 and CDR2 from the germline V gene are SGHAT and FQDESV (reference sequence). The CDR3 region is CASSGQRDSYEQYF. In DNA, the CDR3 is TGTGCCAGCAGTGGGCAGCGGGACTCCTACGAGCAGTACTTC.

The CDR3 nucleotides are TGTGCCAGTAGGCCAGGGATCGCCTACGAGCAGTACTTC. It yields the protein CASRPGIAYEQYF. The rearrangement joins TRBV28 to TRBJ2-7; D is possibly TRBD1 (5 bases). Germline CDR1 MDHEN, CDR2 SYDVKM. Deletions cut 9 bases from V and 2 bases from J, with 14 bases between. This CDR3 contains 13 residues.

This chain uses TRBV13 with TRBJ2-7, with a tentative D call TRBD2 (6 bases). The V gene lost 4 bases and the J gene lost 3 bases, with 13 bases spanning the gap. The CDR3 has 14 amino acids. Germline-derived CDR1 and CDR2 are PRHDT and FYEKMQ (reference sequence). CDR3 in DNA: TGTGCCAGCAGCTCGACTAGTGTAAGCTACGAGCAGTACTTC. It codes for CASSSTSVSYEQYF.

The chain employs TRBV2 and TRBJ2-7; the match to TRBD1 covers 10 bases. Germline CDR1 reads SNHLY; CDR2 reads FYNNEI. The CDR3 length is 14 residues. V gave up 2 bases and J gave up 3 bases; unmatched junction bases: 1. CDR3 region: CASSEWTGGYEQYF. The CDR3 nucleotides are TGTGCCAGCAGTGAATGGACAGGGGGCTACGAGCAGTACTTC. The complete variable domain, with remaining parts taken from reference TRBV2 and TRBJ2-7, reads EPEVTQTPSHQVTQMGQEVILRCVPISNHLYFYWYRQILGQKVEFLVSFYNNEISEKSEIFDDQFSVERPDGSNFTLKIRSTKLEDSAMYFCASSEWTGGYEQYFGPGTRLTVT.

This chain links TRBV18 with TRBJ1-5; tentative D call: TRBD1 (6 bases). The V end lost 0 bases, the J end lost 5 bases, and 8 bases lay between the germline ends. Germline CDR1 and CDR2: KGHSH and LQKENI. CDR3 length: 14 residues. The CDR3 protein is CASSPPPGDQPQHF. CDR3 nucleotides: TGTGCCAGCTCACCACCCCCAGGGGATCAGCCCCAGCATTTT.

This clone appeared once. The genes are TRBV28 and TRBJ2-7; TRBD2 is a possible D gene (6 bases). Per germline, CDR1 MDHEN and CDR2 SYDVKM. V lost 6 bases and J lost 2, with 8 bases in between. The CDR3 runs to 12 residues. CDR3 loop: CASREGPYEQYF. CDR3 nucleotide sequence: TGTGCCAGCAGGGAGGGACCCTACGAGCAGTACTTC.

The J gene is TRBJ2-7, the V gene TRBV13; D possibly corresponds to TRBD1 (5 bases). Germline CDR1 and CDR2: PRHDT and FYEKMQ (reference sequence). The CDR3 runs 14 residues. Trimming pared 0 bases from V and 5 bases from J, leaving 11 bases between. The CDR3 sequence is CASSLGEGANEQYF. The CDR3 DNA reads TGTGCCAGCAGCTTAGGGGAAGGGGCAAACGAGCAGTACTTC.

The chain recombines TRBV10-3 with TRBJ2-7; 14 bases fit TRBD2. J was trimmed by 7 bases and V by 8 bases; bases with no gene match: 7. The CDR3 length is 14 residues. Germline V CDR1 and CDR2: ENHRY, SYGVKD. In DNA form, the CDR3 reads TGTGCCATCGGAGGGACTAGCGGGAGCTGGGAGCAGTACTTC. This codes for CAIGGTSGSWEQYF.

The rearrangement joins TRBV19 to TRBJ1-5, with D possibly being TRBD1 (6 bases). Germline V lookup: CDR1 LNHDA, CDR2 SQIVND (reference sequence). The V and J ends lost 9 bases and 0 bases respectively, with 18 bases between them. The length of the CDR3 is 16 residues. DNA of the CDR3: TGTGCCAGCCATACAGGGTTAGGCTATAGCAATCAGCCCCAGCATTTT. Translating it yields CASHTGLGYSNQPQHF.

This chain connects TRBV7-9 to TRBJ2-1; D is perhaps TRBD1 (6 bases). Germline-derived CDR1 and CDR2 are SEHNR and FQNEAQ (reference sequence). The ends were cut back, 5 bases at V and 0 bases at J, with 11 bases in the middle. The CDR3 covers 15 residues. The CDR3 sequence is CASSQTGSSYNEQFF. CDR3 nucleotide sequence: TGTGCCAGCAGCCAAACAGGGAGCTCCTACAATGAGCAGTTCTTC. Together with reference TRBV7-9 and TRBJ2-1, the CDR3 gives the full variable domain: DTGVSQNPRHKITKRGQNVTFRCDPISEHNRLYWYRQTLGQGPEFLTYFQNEAQLEKSRLLSDRFSAERPKGSFSTLEIQRTEQGDSAMYLCASSQTGSSYNEQFFGPGTRLTVL.